One and the same sample provided the 12 T cell receptor beta chains below, sequenced in a study of blood T cells in healthy people across ages. PCR was performed a second time for about 7 to 12 cycles using a sample-barcoded 5' primer and a J-beta primer mix. Using its own MiXCR run on the 5' RACE reads, TCRdb lists one record per CDR3 protein. The table shows roughly 730,000 distinct CDR3 sequences, with about 56% occurring only once. Source material: blood. Receptors originate from a man in his forties or fifties in good health.

The rearrangement uses TRBV20-1 and TRBJ2-5; the D gene is possibly TRBD2 (6 bases). Germline CDR1 DFQATT, CDR2 SNEGSKA (reference sequence). This CDR3 has 14 amino acids. Trimming took 1 base from V and 2 from J, leaving 11 bases between them. For the CDR3, the DNA is TGCAGTGCTAGAGCTACGCGGGGACAAGAGACCCAGTACTTC. This gives the protein CSARATRGQETQYF.

The V and J genes are TRBV6-1 and TRBJ2-7; tentatively, D is TRBD1 (6 bases). Germline V gives CDR1 MNHNS, CDR2 SASEGT. V was trimmed by 10 bases and J by 4 bases, leaving 17 bases between them. The CDR3 is 13 amino acids. This CDR3 is CATDPGQKYEQYF. The DNA of the CDR3 is TGTGCCACCGACCCGGGACAAAAATACGAGCAGTACTTC.

This clonotype was observed a few times. The chain joins TRBV7-2 to TRBJ1-1; 7 nucleotides align to TRBD1. The V segment lost 5 bases and the J segment 7 bases; nucleotides outside the gene matches: 7. CDR3 length equals 13 residues. The germline CDR1 and CDR2 sequences are SGHTA and FQGNSA. The CDR3 coding sequence is TGTGCCAGCAGCCCGGGACAGCGTCTTGAAGCTTTCTTT. It encodes CASSPGQRLEAFF.

The chain employs TRBV29-1 and TRBJ1-2, with TRBD1 identical over 9 bases. The ends lost 0 bases at V and 12 bases at J; junction bases unmatched: 2. Looked up from germline, CDR1 is SQVTM and CDR2 is ANQGSEA. CDR3 length: 11 amino acids. The CDR3, as DNA: TGCAGCGTTGAAGAGGGACAGGGCGACACCTTC. Its protein is CSVEEGQGDTF.

V is TRBV4-3 and J is TRBJ2-7; D assignment may be TRBD1 or TRBD2 (7 bases each). Trimming took off 5 bases at V and 5 bases at J, with 16 bases between the two ends. Germline lookup yields CDR1 LGHNA and CDR2 YSLEER. There are 14 residues in the CDR3. CDR3 protein: CASSARGGSHEQYF. The CDR3 DNA follows: TGCGCCAGCAGCGCCAGGGGGGGGTCCCACGAGCAGTACTTC.

CDR3 coding DNA: TGTGCCAGCAGTGGACGCGGGGCTGATGGCTACACCTTC. It yields the protein CASSGRGADGYTF. This sequence joins TRBV28 and TRBJ1-2, with D possibly being TRBD1 (5 bases). This CDR3 has 13 amino acids. CDR1 is MDHEN, CDR2 SYDVKM, per germline. V was pared by 5 bases and J by 6 bases, with 13 bases between.

This clonotype was seen just once. The chain uses TRBV20-1 and TRBJ1-2; tentatively, D is TRBD1 (6 bases). The CDR3 spans 12 residues. The V and J ends lost 8 bases and 13 bases respectively, with 23 bases between them. Germline CDR1 and CDR2: DFQATT and SNEGSKA (reference sequence). DNA for the CDR3: TGCAGTACTACCCCCAGGGGCGACGCGTTCACCTTC. As protein: CSTTPRGDAFTF.

With respect to this clonotype: A much larger clonotype is one base distant, so this may be a read error. The chain couples TRBV29-1 to TRBJ2-5; D is unclear. The end of the DNA fits TRBJ2-7 better, so the J call may be wrong. Germline CDR1 is SQVTM and CDR2 is ANQGSEA. The CDR3 has 11 amino acids. The CDR3 DNA is TGCAGCGTTGAACAGGCCTACGAGCAGTACTTC. Protein product: CSVEQAYEQYF.

The V gene is TRBV4-1, the J gene TRBJ2-7, with D possibly being TRBD2 (7 bases). The DNA end lines up better with TRBJ2-5; the J call may be wrong. Germline CDR1 reads MGHRA; CDR2 reads YSYEKL. This CDR3 has 17 residues. The CDR3: CASSQEPLMGGRETQYF. CDR3 bases: TGCGCCAGCAGCCAAGAGCCGCTTATGGGGGGGCGGGAGACCCAGTACTTC.

The chain recombines TRBV7-9 with TRBJ2-1, with D perhaps matching TRBD2 (7 bases). The CDR3 is made up of 11 amino acids. The germline CDR1 and CDR2 sequences are SEHNR and FQNEAQ (reference sequence). The ends were cut back, 7 bases at V and 13 bases at J, with 14 bases in the middle. The CDR3 region is CASTSGTLQFF. DNA for the CDR3: TGTGCCAGCACCAGCGGGACACTCCAGTTCTTC.

The gene calls are TRBV18 and TRBJ1-1; a weak D match, TRBD1 (5 bases). V was trimmed by 5 bases and J by 0 bases, leaving 13 bases between them. The CDR3 totals 15 residues. Per germline, CDR1 KGHSH and CDR2 LQKENI. CDR3 sequence reads: CASSVGRAMNTEAFF. In nucleotides, the CDR3 is TGTGCCAGCTCAGTAGGCAGGGCCATGAACACTGAAGCTTTCTTT.

In its sample, this clonotype was seen once. The rearrangement uses TRBV5-1 and TRBJ1-2; 8 bases are a match to TRBD1. Per germline, CDR1 SGHRS and CDR2 YFSETQ. The J segment lost 3 bases and the V segment lost 2 bases, leaving 6 bases of the junction unmatched. CDR3 length: 15 residues. This CDR3 is CASSFSSGGDYGYTF. CDR3 coding DNA: TGCGCCAGCAGCTTTAGCTCAGGGGGCGACTATGGCTACACCTTC.